This TCR beta chain was identified in a study of T cell repertoires in cytomegalovirus infection. Turning to the study itself: TCR beta signatures that were public indicated CMV infection and matching HLA type.

TCRdb reprocessed the reads with MiXCR, giving one entry per CDR3 protein. The table records tens of thousands of distinct CDR3 sequences, approximately 24% of them present only once. Findings and limits, study-wide: HLA-C-restricted CMV clonotypes gave the most frequent clonotype in two of eight donors.

CDR1 SGHAT and CDR2 FQNNGV come from the germline V gene. V lost 5 bases, J lost 5 bases, and 6 bases stayed unmatched. The CDR3 covers 14 residues. As to this clonotype: Its specificity is unknown.

The chain carries TRBV11-2 and TRBJ2-3, with 8 bases matching TRBD2. The clonotype was recovered from a human donor in good health (CMV status not recorded). Some clones in this sample may be carry-over from other donors' samples. The source material was PBMCs, sequenced either directly or after in vitro stimulation (not recorded which). CDR3 nucleotide sequence: TGTGCCAGCAGCCTCGAAGCGGGAGTAGATACGCAGTATTTT. Residues: CASSLEAGVDTQYF. Supplemented by reference TRBV11-2 and TRBJ2-3, the full variable domain reads EAGVAQSPRYKIIEKRQSVAFWCNPISGHATLYWYQQILGQGPKLLIQFQNNGVVDDSQLPKDRFSAERLKGVDSTLKIQPAKLEDSAVYLCASSLEAGVDTQYFGPGTRLTVL.